The clone carrying this T cell receptor (beta chain) was observed a handful of times. Its antigen is as yet unknown. Per germline, CDR1 SGHRS and CDR2 YFSETQ. CDR3 length: 14 amino acids. Trimming cost V 0 bases and J 7 bases; bases outside gene matches: 3. The sample belongs to a study of CD8+ T cells in alopecia areata. Study results and caveats: Researchers report lesional scalp, most notably alopecia totalis/universalis, outstripped normal scalp in clonality. Scalp samples also yield sequences from resident alphabeta T cells of normal skin. Under tofacitinib, fewer expanded CD8+ clones appeared among the top 100 scalp clones.

cDNA serving as the sequencing template came from extracted, reverse transcribed RNA. The repertoire was sequenced with immunoSEQ multiplex PCR; TCRdb's copy has only in-frame clones and lacks some. The data contain 150,000 to 250,000 clones, 58% of them singletons. Stated treatment: oral pan-JAK inhibitor, 5-10 mg twice daily. The material was CD4+ T cells sorted from blood, obtained at week 24, from a patient treated with tofacitinib. V gene TRBV5-1 combines with J gene TRBJ1-2, with TRBD1 identical over 10 bases. The clonotype was recovered from a human donor with alopecia areata. The CDR3 region has the DNA TGCGCCAGCAGCTTGGGGGACAGGGGCTCTGGCTACACCTTC. Its protein product is CASSLGDRGSGYTF.